A single sample gave rise to the 8 T cell receptor beta chains below, sequenced in a study of blood T cell repertoires in COVID-19. Sequencing used immunoSEQ multiplex PCR; TCRdb keeps in-frame clones, though not all of them. The table records 300,000 or so clones, just over 85% of them present only once. Specimen: PBMCs or T cells enriched from blood (not recorded which). These receptors originate from a woman aged 40 to 50 with acute COVID-19.

The gene calls are TRBV10-3 and TRBJ2-2; the match to TRBD2 covers 10 bases. This CDR3 spans 14 amino acids. CDR1 ENHRY and CDR2 SYGVKD come from the germline V gene. J gave up 6 bases and V 10 bases, and 8 bases lay outside the gene matches. The chain's CDR3 is CATRSGGAAGELFF. The CDR3 DNA is TGTGCCACCCGAAGCGGGGGGGCGGCCGGGGAGCTGTTTTTT.

This chain joins TRBV6-5 and TRBJ1-1; D call uncertain. Looked up from germline, CDR1 is MNHEY and CDR2 is SVGAGI. The CDR3 totals 13 residues. Trimming pared 6 bases from V and 4 bases from J, leaving 12 bases between. The CDR3 nucleotides are TGTGCCAGCAGATCCCTTGGCCGCACTGAAGCTTTCTTT. Translated: CASRSLGRTEAFF.

This chain links TRBV11-2 with TRBJ2-2; TRBD1 might be the D (5 bases). Trimming removed 0 bases from V and 3 bases from J, with 17 bases in between. The CDR3 has 18 amino acids. The germline gives CDR1 SGHAT, CDR2 FQNNGV. The CDR3 protein is CASSLDHRPLGDTGELFF. CDR3 DNA: TGTGCCAGCAGCTTAGATCACAGGCCCTTAGGAGACACCGGGGAGCTGTTTTTT. The variable domain in full, with the rest retrieved from reference TRBV11-2 and TRBJ2-2, is EAGVAQSPRYKIIEKRQSVAFWCNPISGHATLYWYQQILGQGPKLLIQFQNNGVVDDSQLPKDRFSAERLKGVDSTLKIQPAKLEDSAVYLCASSLDHRPLGDTGELFFGEGSRLTVL.

The chain links TRBV6-1 to TRBJ1-3, with D tentatively TRBD1 (5 bases). CDR1 is MNHNS, CDR2 SASEGT, per germline. The CDR3 is made up of 15 amino acids. Trimming took off 0 bases at V and 4 bases at J, with 10 bases between the two ends. The CDR3 bases are TGTGCCAGCAGTGAAGCTTCCTGGGGCGGAAACACCATATATTTT. The encoded protein is CASSEASWGGNTIYF.

The chain links TRBV28 to TRBJ1-1; TRBD1 might be the D (6 bases). CDR1 and CDR2 from the germline V gene are MDHEN and SYDVKM. The CDR3 extends over 12 amino acids. V was pared by 7 bases and J by 5 bases, with 11 bases between. The CDR3 reads CASTPQGTEAFF. The CDR3, as DNA: TGTGCCAGCACTCCCCAGGGGACTGAAGCTTTCTTT.

V and J are TRBV7-9 and TRBJ1-5, with 7 bases that match TRBD1. There are 16 residues in the CDR3. CDR1 is SEHNR and CDR2 is FQNEAQ in the germline V gene (reference sequence). The J segment lost 0 bases and the V segment lost 0 bases, leaving 2 bases of the junction unmatched. The CDR3 bases are TGTGCCAGCAGCTTAGCCGGGACAGTTAGCAATCAGCCCCAGCATTTT. This translates into CASSLAGTVSNQPQHF.

The chain has TRBV4-1 and TRBJ1-6, with D perhaps matching TRBD1 (6 bases). From germline, CDR1 is MGHRA and CDR2 YSYEKL. CDR3 length: 16 amino acids. V lost 0 bases and J lost 5, with 11 bases in between. The CDR3 reads CASSQDLPGDNSPLHF. The DNA of the CDR3 is TGCGCCAGCAGCCAAGATCTCCCAGGGGATAATTCACCCCTCCACTTT.

The CDR3 DNA reads as TGCGCCAGCAGCTTGGCCGGAAGTGCTAGCGGTTCGGATACGCAGTATTTT. It is translated as CASSLAGSASGSDTQYF. The V and J genes are TRBV5-1 and TRBJ2-3, with TRBD2 identical over 7 bases. The V gene's germline CDR1 is SGHRS and CDR2 YFSETQ. The V segment lost 0 bases and the J segment 6 bases; nucleotides outside the gene matches: 13. This CDR3 has 17 residues.